This entry concerns a single T cell receptor beta chain. Its antigen remains unidentified. Germline is not matched at one junction end, which may reflect a read error. The germline V gene provides CDR1 LGHNA and CDR2 YNFKEQ. From the cysteine up to the phenylalanine, the CDR3 has a length of 13 residues. The DNA shown is the 39-base CDR3, in frame from base 1. Preparation of the library involved the immunoSEQ multiplex PCR assay. Not all clones reach the TCRdb copy of this immuneACCESS table, which keeps in-frame sequences only. Checked studies attribute under half of the gap to unresolved V genes and leave the rest unexplained. Here the sample has some 150,000 clones; roughly 94% occur a single time. 14% of the sample rests with the top ten. This entry belongs to a study of control samples from healthy donors and cancer patients (dated by TCRdb to about 2020).

Sample: PBMCs. The receptor chain draws on TRBV4-2 and TRBJ2-3; a tentative D match to TRBD2 spans 5 bases. This TCR derives from a man between 60 and 75 years old with colorectal cancer. The CDR3: CASSQGRLADQYF. The DNA sequence is TGTGCCAGCAGTCAAGGGCGGCTAGCTGATCAGTATTTT.